Listed below are T cell receptor beta chains from one sample, sequenced in a study of blood T cell repertoires in COVID-19. The protocol was immunoSEQ multiplex PCR, while the TCRdb copy is restricted to in-frame clones and leaves out a portion. The sample lists fewer than 250,000 clones; roughly four fifths were seen once. The material sequenced was peripheral blood. The source is a woman between 70 and 85 years old with acute or convalescent COVID-19. Both conserved end residues are part of each CDR3. The D gene is left open where the match is weak. Only part of the rows carry a size: once, few, many, or a class if the clone is expanded.

>TRBJ2-1|TRBD1|TRBV5-4|.
TGTGCCAGCAGCTTCCGGGACAGGGTCAAAGGTGAGCAGTTCTTC
CASSFRDRVKGEQFF
>TRBJ1-5|.|TRBV5-4|once
TGTGCCAGCAGCTTAGGGGAGGGACAGCCCCAGCATTTT
CASSLGEGQPQHF
>TRBJ1-2|.|TRBV27|.
TGTGCCAGCAGCTACAGGGAAGCCTACACCTTC
CASSYREAYTF
>TRBJ1-2|.|TRBV4-3|few
TGCGCCAGCAGCCTAGGGAGCGTTAACTATGGCTACACCTTC
CASSLGSVNYGYTF
>TRBJ1-5|.|TRBV6-2/TRBV6-3|once
TGTGCCAGCAGTTACGGAAGGGGCGTCGGGCCCCAGCATTTT
CASSYGRGVGPQHF
>TRBJ2-7|.|TRBV15|.
TGTGCCACCAGCAGGGCGCCGGGGGATCCCTACGAGCAGTACTTC
CATSRAPGDPYEQYF
>TRBJ2-2|.|TRBV6-2/TRBV6-3|.
TGTGCCAGCAGTTCTAGGCTCTCCTCCTCCGGGGAGCTGTTTTTT
CASSSRLSSSGELFF
>TRBJ2-1|TRBD2|TRBV4-1|.
TGCGCCAGCAGCCAAGATCGGGGTAGCGGGGGGGCCGGGTACAATGAGCAGTTCTTC
CASSQDRGSGGAGYNEQFF
>TRBJ1-2|.|TRBV7-9|.
TGTGCCAGCAGCGTAGACACCTTTAACTATGGCTACACCTTC
CASSVDTFNYGYTF
>TRBJ1-1|.|TRBV18|.
TGTGCCAGCTCACCACTGACAGGTGAAGCTTTCTTT
CASSPLTGEAFF
>TRBJ1-1|.|TRBV24-1|.
TGTGCCACCAGTGCGGGGGGGGAGTACACTGAAGCTTTCTTT
CATSAGGEYTEAFF
>TRBJ2-1|.|TRBV6-1|.
TGTGCCAGCAGTGAAGGGGGCTCAAAGGGCAATGAGCAGTTCTTC
CASSEGGSKGNEQFF
>TRBJ2-2|TRBD2|TRBV4-1|.
TGCGCCAGCAGCTTATCGACTAGCGGGGGGTCCGGGGAGCTGTTTTTT
CASSLSTSGGSGELFF
>TRBJ1-4|.|TRBV11-2|.
TGTGCCAGCAGCAGAGTACAGGGAATCAGTGAAAAACTGTTTTTT
CASSRVQGISEKLFF
>TRBJ2-7|TRBD1|TRBV5-1|once
TGCGCCAGCAGCTTAGGGACAGGGATAAGTGCTTCCTACGAGCAGTACTTC
CASSLGTGISASYEQYF
>TRBJ2-3|.|TRBV5-6|.
TGTGCCAGCAGCGAAAGGGGATTCCGCACCGATACGCAGTATTTT
CASSERGFRTDTQYF
>TRBJ2-7|TRBD2|TRBV16|.
TGTGCCAGCAGCCCTTCGGGCGGGGGTTTGGAGCAGTACTTC
CASSPSGGGLEQYF
>TRBJ1-2|.|TRBV19|few
TGTGCCAGTAGTAACGAGGCGCGGAGCTATGGCTACACCTTC
CASSNEARSYGYTF
>TRBJ1-2|TRBD1|TRBV29-1|.
TGCAGCGTTGTCCTCAACAGGGGTGATGGCTACACCTTC
CSVVLNRGDGYTF
>TRBJ1-2|TRBD1|TRBV19|.
TGTGCCAGTAGTATAGACTGGGGACAGGGTGACAACTATGGCTACACCTTC
CASSIDWGQGDNYGYTF
>TRBJ1-5|.|TRBV7-2|.
TGTGCCAGCAGCCTTCGGAAAGGGGGGGATTATAGCAATCAGCCCCAGCATTTT
CASSLRKGGDYSNQPQHF
>TRBJ1-2|TRBD1|TRBV3-1/TRBV3-2|.
TGTGCCAGCAGCCAAGCGGGACAGGGCAGGGATGGCTACACCTTC
CASSQAGQGRDGYTF
>TRBJ1-4|.|TRBV3-1/TRBV3-2|.
TGTGCCAGCAGCCAAGTAGTAAACGAAAAACTGTTTTTT
CASSQVVNEKLFF
>TRBJ1-1|.|TRBV5-1|.
TGCGCCAGCAGCTTGGAACAGGGTTCGGGCACTGAAGCTTTCTTT
CASSLEQGSGTEAFF